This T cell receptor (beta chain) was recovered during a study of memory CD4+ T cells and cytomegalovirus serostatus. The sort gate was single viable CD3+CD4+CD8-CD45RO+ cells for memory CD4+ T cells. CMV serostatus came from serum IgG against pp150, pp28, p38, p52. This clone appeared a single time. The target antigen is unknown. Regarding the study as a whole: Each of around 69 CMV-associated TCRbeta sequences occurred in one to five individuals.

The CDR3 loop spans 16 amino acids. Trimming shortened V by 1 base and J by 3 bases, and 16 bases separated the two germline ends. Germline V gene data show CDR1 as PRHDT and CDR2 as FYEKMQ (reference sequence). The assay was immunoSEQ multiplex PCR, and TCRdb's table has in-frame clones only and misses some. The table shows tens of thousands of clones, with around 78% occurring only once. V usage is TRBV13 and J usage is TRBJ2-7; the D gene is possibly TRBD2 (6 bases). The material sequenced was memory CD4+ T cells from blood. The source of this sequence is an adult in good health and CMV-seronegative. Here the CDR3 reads CASSLEGLANDYEQYF. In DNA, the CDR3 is TGTGCCAGCAGCTTAGAGGGGCTAGCGAATGACTACGAGCAGTACTTC.